This T cell receptor beta chain was found in a study of shared clonotypes between healthy human individuals. Sequencing used immunoSEQ multiplex PCR; TCRdb keeps in-frame clones, though not all of them. Of about 610,000 clones in the sample, around 97% were seen once. V was shortened by 2 bases and J by 6 bases, with 16 bases between the two germline ends. CDR1 is KGHSH, CDR2 LQKENI, per germline. This CDR3 spans 15 amino acids. Sequencing was done on a sample of naive CD4+ T cells sorted from blood. Stated subset: CD45RA+ positively selected. V usage is TRBV18 and J usage is TRBJ1-2; D remains unclear. This clonotype was sampled from a woman aged 25 to 39 in good health. The CDR3 reads CASSPVRAKQDGYTF. The CDR3 DNA reads TGTGCCAGCTCACCAGTGAGGGCCAAGCAGGATGGCTACACCTTC. The complete variable domain, with remaining parts taken from reference TRBV18 and TRBJ1-2, reads NAGVMQNPRHLVRRRGQEARLRCSPMKGHSHVYWYRQLPEEGLKFMVYLQKENIIDESGMPKERFSAEFPKEGPSILRIQQVVRGDSAAYFCASSPVRAKQDGYTFGSGTRLTVV.